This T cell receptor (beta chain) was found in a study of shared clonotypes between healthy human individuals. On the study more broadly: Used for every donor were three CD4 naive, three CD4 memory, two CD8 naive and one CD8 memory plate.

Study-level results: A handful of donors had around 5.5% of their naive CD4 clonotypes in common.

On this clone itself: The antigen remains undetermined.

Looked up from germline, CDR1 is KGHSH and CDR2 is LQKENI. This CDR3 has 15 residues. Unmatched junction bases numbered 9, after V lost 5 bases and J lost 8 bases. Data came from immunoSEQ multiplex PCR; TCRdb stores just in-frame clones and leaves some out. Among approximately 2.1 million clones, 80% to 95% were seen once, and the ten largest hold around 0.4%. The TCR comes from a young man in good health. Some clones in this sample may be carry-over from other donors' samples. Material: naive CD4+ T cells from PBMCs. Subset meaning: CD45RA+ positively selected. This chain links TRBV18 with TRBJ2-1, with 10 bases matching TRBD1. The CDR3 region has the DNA TGTGCCAGCTCAGCAAGGAGACAGGGGGCGGATGAGCAGTTCTTC. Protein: CASSARRQGADEQFF.